A single sample is the source of the 28 T cell receptor beta chains below, sequenced in a study of identical twins. A single record per CDR3 protein comes from TCRdb applying MiXCR to the 5' RACE reads. The sample carries around 230,000 distinct CDR3 sequences, roughly a tenth recorded once. The sequencing input was memory (CD45RO+) T cells sorted from blood. Every receptor here comes from a woman younger than 30 in good health.

The table lists this clonotype with a few counts. The germline gene is not matched at one end of the junction; a read error may be the cause. J is TRBJ2-7 and V is TRBV3-1; D possibly corresponds to TRBD2 (7 bases). The V gene's germline CDR1 is LGHDT and CDR2 YNNKEL (reference sequence). This CDR3 contains 13 residues. The CDR3 loop reads CASSPQGGGEKKF. CDR3 DNA: TGTGCCAGCAGCCCCCAAGGGGGAGGGGAGAAGAAGTTC.

This clonotype was seen ten or more times. The CDR3 sequence is CASSLTFAGGNTIYF. CDR3 nucleotide sequence: TGTGCCAGCAGCTTAACGTTCGCGGGAGGAAACACCATATATTTT. The V gene is TRBV7-8, the J gene TRBJ1-3; D not resolved. The CDR3 has 15 amino acids. Trimming took off 2 bases at V and 4 bases at J, with 12 bases between the two ends. Germline V gene lookup returns CDR1 SGHVS and CDR2 FQNEAQ.

The chain is built from TRBV20-1 and TRBJ2-3, with a possible D match to TRBD2 (6 bases). V was pared by 5 bases and J by 5 bases, with 14 bases between. The CDR3 is 13 residues long. From germline, CDR1 is DFQATT and CDR2 SNEGSKA (reference sequence). The CDR3 nucleotides read TGCAGTGCTCCGGGACTTGGAGTAGATACGCAGTATTTT. Translation: CSAPGLGVDTQYF.

The V call is TRBV9, the J call TRBJ2-3, with 8 bases fitting TRBD1. The V segment lost 1 base and the J segment 2 bases; nucleotides outside the gene matches: 6. Germline values: CDR1 SGDLS, CDR2 YYNGEE. The CDR3 runs 16 residues. CDR3 sequence reads: CASSVTDRGFTDTQYF. The CDR3 coding sequence is TGTGCCAGCAGCGTAACTGACAGGGGTTTCACAGATACGCAGTATTTT.

This clonotype came up many times. This chain uses TRBV12-3 or TRBV12-4 with TRBJ1-5; maybe TRBD1 (6 bases). V gave up 5 bases and J gave up 0 bases, with 11 bases separating them. This CDR3 region has 15 residues. This CDR3 reads CASSPDSYSNQPQHF. Here the CDR3 DNA reads TGTGCCAGCAGTCCGGACAGTTATAGCAATCAGCCCCAGCATTTT.

The chain links TRBV5-1 to TRBJ2-1; weak D call: TRBD2 (5 bases). The germline gives CDR1 SGHRS, CDR2 YFSETQ. Deletions cut 2 bases from V and 9 bases from J, with 21 bases between. The length of the CDR3 is 16 residues. The CDR3 reads CASSFQAALPTFEQFF. The CDR3 bases are TGCGCCAGCAGCTTCCAAGCGGCCCTCCCCACTTTTGAGCAGTTCTTC.

This clonotype was counted ten times or more. This chain links TRBV5-6 with TRBJ2-5, with 7 bases matching TRBD2. CDR3 length equals 14 residues. Germline V lookup: CDR1 SGHDT, CDR2 YYEEEE. J lost 6 bases, V lost 4 bases, and 9 bases had no gene match. DNA for the CDR3: TGTGCCAGCAGCCTCCCGGGGAGGGGAAAGACCCAGTACTTC. Protein: CASSLPGRGKTQYF. The whole variable domain, remainder taken from reference TRBV5-6 and TRBJ2-5, is DAGVTQSPTHLIKTRGQQVTLRCSPKSGHDTVSWYQQALGQGPQFIFQYYEEEERQRGNFPDRFSGHQFPNYSSELNVNALLLGDSALYLCASSLPGRGKTQYFGPGTRLLVL.

This clonotype was seen only a few times. The rearrangement uses TRBV25-1 and TRBJ2-7; D remains unclear. V lost 4 bases to trimming and J lost 6 bases, with 19 bases between them. There are 15 residues in the CDR3. CDR1 is MGHDK, CDR2 SYGVNS, per germline. CDR3 sequence: CASSVQAPPIFEQYF. In DNA, the CDR3 is TGTGCCAGCAGTGTTCAGGCTCCCCCCATTTTCGAGCAGTACTTC.

This clonotype was detected many times. V and J are TRBV11-1 and TRBJ2-5; TRBD2 is a possible D gene (6 bases). CDR1 is SGHAT, CDR2 FQDESV, per germline (reference sequence). The CDR3 is 11 amino acids. Trimming left V 5 bases short and J 5 bases short, with 6 bases between. CDR3 DNA: TGTGCCAGCAGCCGGGGGGAGACCCAGTACTTC. Its protein product is CASSRGETQYF.

The J gene is TRBJ1-2, the V gene TRBV9; D remains ambiguous. Germline CDR1 and CDR2: SGDLS and YYNGEE. The CDR3 totals 12 residues. Trimming took off 4 bases at V and 8 bases at J, with 12 bases between the two ends. CDR3 protein: CASSKTLSGYTF. Written as DNA, the CDR3 is TGTGCCAGCAGCAAAACCCTTTCGGGCTACACCTTC.

The V gene is TRBV27, the J gene TRBJ2-7, with D tentatively TRBD1 (5 bases). CDR3 length equals 14 residues. With 5 bases removed from V and 2 bases from J, the gap between germline ends came to 13 bases. From germline, CDR1 is MNHEY and CDR2 SMNVEV (reference sequence). The chain's CDR3 is CASSPQGTTYEQYF. DNA of the CDR3: TGTGCCAGCAGTCCCCAGGGAACCACCTACGAGCAGTACTTC.

This clonotype was detected only a few times. The chain uses TRBV7-8 and TRBJ2-7; tentative D call: TRBD2 (5 bases). This CDR3 region has 16 residues. The V end was cut by 1 base, the J end by 4 bases, with 17 bases between. From germline, CDR1 is SGHVS and CDR2 FQNEAQ. The DNA for the CDR3 is TGTGCCAGCAGCTTAGGAGGACCGGGGTCCCCGTACGAGCAGTACTTC. Residues: CASSLGGPGSPYEQYF.

The sample holds many counts of this clonotype. The rearrangement joins TRBV11-2 to TRBJ1-2; no clear D. The length of the CDR3 is 15 residues. Trimming stripped 0 bases from V and 0 bases from J, with 8 bases between. Germline values: CDR1 SGHAT, CDR2 FQNNGV. The CDR3, as DNA: TGTGCCAGCAGCTTAGAAGTGGCAGCTAACTATGGCTACACCTTC. Its protein product is CASSLEVAANYGYTF. The complete variable domain, with remaining parts taken from reference TRBV11-2 and TRBJ1-2, reads EAGVAQSPRYKIIEKRQSVAFWCNPISGHATLYWYQQILGQGPKLLIQFQNNGVVDDSQLPKDRFSAERLKGVDSTLKIQPAKLEDSAVYLCASSLEVAANYGYTFGSGTRLTVV.

The V gene is TRBV20-1, the J gene TRBJ2-3; weak D call: TRBD1 (6 bases). Per germline, CDR1 DFQATT and CDR2 SNEGSKA (reference sequence). The CDR3 extends over 12 amino acids. The V end was cut by 8 bases, the J end by 1 base, with 10 bases between. The CDR3 loop reads CSQTGGTDTQYF. The CDR3, as DNA: TGCAGTCAGACAGGAGGCACAGATACGCAGTATTTT.

The rearrangement links TRBV20-1 to TRBJ2-3, with 9 bases aligning to TRBD2. This CDR3 contains 16 residues. V lost 1 base to trimming and J lost 0 bases; unmatched junction nucleotides: 5. CDR1 is DFQATT and CDR2 is SNEGSKA in the germline V gene (reference sequence). The chain's CDR3 is CSARGGAGGSTDTQYF. The CDR3 nucleotides read TGCAGTGCTAGAGGGGGAGCGGGAGGAAGCACAGATACGCAGTATTTT.

This clonotype was seen only a few times. J is TRBJ2-3 and V is TRBV27; D is undetermined. Germline V lookup: CDR1 MNHEY, CDR2 SMNVEV (reference sequence). The CDR3 consists of 16 residues. Trimming cost V 4 bases and J 1 base, with 15 bases left between them. CDR3 bases: TGTGCCAGCAGTTCCCCGTACGGTGTAGGCACAGATACGCAGTATTTT. Translated: CASSSPYGVGTDTQYF.

This chain connects TRBV2 to TRBJ1-1; perhaps TRBD1 as D (6 bases). Germline V gene sequence: CDR1 SNHLY, CDR2 FYNNEI. The CDR3 has 12 amino acids. The ends were cut back, 6 bases at V and 3 bases at J, with 8 bases in the middle. In nucleotides, the CDR3 is TGTGCCAGCAGATACAGGGACACTGAAGCTTTCTTT. Its protein product is CASRYRDTEAFF.

This clonotype appeared a few times. V is TRBV2 and J is TRBJ2-5; 12 nucleotides align to TRBD2. V shed 1 base and J 2 bases; nucleotides not matched to a gene: 2. The length of the CDR3 is 16 residues. The germline V gene has CDR1 SNHLY and CDR2 FYNNEI. CDR3 nucleotides: TGTGCCAGCAGTGAAGGGCTAGCGGGAGGGCAAGAGACCCAGTACTTC. It specifies CASSEGLAGGQETQYF.

Here the CDR3 reads CASSGGGGSEQFF. The CDR3 region has the DNA TGTGCCAGCAGCGGAGGAGGGGGCAGTGAGCAGTTCTTC. V usage is TRBV9 and J usage is TRBJ2-1, with D tentatively TRBD1 (7 bases). Trimming took off 3 bases at V and 9 bases at J, with 13 bases between the two ends. The CDR3 totals 13 residues. Germline V gene lookup returns CDR1 SGDLS and CDR2 YYNGEE.

In its sample, this clonotype was seen a few times. This CDR3 is CASSSHLGTTEETQYF. DNA of the CDR3: TGTGCCAGCAGCTCTCATCTCGGGACTACTGAAGAGACCCAGTACTTC. The chain has TRBV11-2 and TRBJ2-5; the match to TRBD2 covers 7 bases. The J segment lost 3 bases and the V segment lost 4 bases, leaving 11 bases of the junction unmatched. Germline values: CDR1 SGHAT, CDR2 FQNNGV. The CDR3 is 16 amino acids. The full variable domain, with the rest looked up from reference TRBV11-2 and TRBJ2-5, is EAGVAQSPRYKIIEKRQSVAFWCNPISGHATLYWYQQILGQGPKLLIQFQNNGVVDDSQLPKDRFSAERLKGVDSTLKIQPAKLEDSAVYLCASSSHLGTTEETQYFGPGTRLLVL.

The gene calls are TRBV7-3 and TRBJ2-5, with D maybe TRBD2 (6 bases). The V end was cut by 2 bases, the J end by 2 bases, with 12 bases between. The CDR3 runs 15 residues. Germline values: CDR1 SGHTA, CDR2 FQGTGA. The CDR3 DNA reads as TGTGCCAGCAGCTTAGGAGGACTACATCAAGAGACCCAGTACTTC. This translates into CASSLGGLHQETQYF.

This clonotype was seen repeatedly, ten times or more. The CDR3 DNA reads TGTGCCAGCAGCTTGGCGGGCAGGGTGACGGCTGAAGCTTTCTTT. Amino acid sequence: CASSLAGRVTAEAFF. J is TRBJ1-1 and V is TRBV5-5; weak D call: TRBD1 (5 bases). Trimming pared 0 bases from V and 6 bases from J, leaving 15 bases between. Per germline, CDR1 SGHKS and CDR2 YYEKEE (reference sequence). The CDR3 is 15 amino acids.

V and J are TRBV4-3 and TRBJ1-2, with a possible D match to TRBD1 (5 bases). The V gene's germline CDR1 is LGHNA and CDR2 YSLEER. Trimming took off 0 bases at V and 4 bases at J, with 9 bases between the two ends. The CDR3 loop spans 14 amino acids. The CDR3 sequence is CASSQEEGSYGYTF. CDR3 bases: TGCGCCAGCAGCCAAGAGGAGGGGAGCTATGGCTACACCTTC.

This clonotype was seen repeatedly, ten times or more. The chain couples TRBV7-9 to TRBJ1-1; D is undetermined. Germline V gene sequence: CDR1 SEHNR, CDR2 FQNEAQ (reference sequence). CDR3 length: 15 residues. Between the trimmed V and J ends, which lost 3 bases and 7 bases, there was a span of 18 bases. The CDR3 coding sequence is TGTGCCAGCAGCTTGGGCCCCTTCGAACGGGGTGAAGCTTTCTTT. Encoded protein: CASSLGPFERGEAFF.

This clonotype was seen a few times. V is TRBV20-1 and J is TRBJ2-3; D gene unclear. V lost 6 bases and J lost 0, with 7 bases in between. The CDR3 is 12 amino acids. Looked up from germline, CDR1 is DFQATT and CDR2 is SNEGSKA (reference sequence). In DNA form, the CDR3 reads TGCAGTGCCCTTCATAGCACAGATACGCAGTATTTT. Residues: CSALHSTDTQYF.

This clonotype was picked up a small number of times. The chain has TRBV20-1 and TRBJ1-6; 9 nucleotides agree with TRBD1. The CDR3 sequence is 14 residues long. CDR1 DFQATT and CDR2 SNEGSKA come from the germline V gene (reference sequence). After removal of 3 bases from V and 4 bases from J, the junction contained 1 base not matched to a gene. CDR3 protein: CSARDRGYNSPLHF. Written as DNA, the CDR3 is TGCAGTGCTAGGGACAGGGGATATAATTCACCCCTCCACTTT.

This chain links TRBV5-1 with TRBJ2-3; D gene ambiguous. The CDR3 loop spans 17 amino acids. V lost 5 bases to trimming and J lost 0 bases, with 19 bases between them. Germline CDR1 reads SGHRS; CDR2 reads YFSETQ. CDR3: CASSSRASLTSTDTQYF. As DNA, the CDR3 is TGCGCCAGCAGTTCACGGGCCTCACTTACCAGCACAGATACGCAGTATTTT.

The chain is built from TRBV19 and TRBJ2-7; D remains ambiguous. The CDR3 spans 12 residues. Germline V gives CDR1 LNHDA, CDR2 SQIVND (reference sequence). Deletions cut 6 bases from V and 1 base from J, with 7 bases between. The chain's CDR3 is CASRDASYEQYF. The CDR3 DNA sequence: TGTGCCAGTAGGGACGCATCCTACGAGCAGTACTTC.